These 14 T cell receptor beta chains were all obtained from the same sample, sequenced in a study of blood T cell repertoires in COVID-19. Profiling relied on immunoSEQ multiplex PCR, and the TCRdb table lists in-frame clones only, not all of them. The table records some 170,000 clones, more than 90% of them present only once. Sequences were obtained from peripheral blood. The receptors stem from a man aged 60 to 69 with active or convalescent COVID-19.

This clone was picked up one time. CDR3 amino acids: CATRGQGIYQPQHF. In nucleotides, the CDR3 is TGTGCCACCCGCGGACAGGGAATCTATCAGCCCCAGCATTTT. This chain uses TRBV19 with TRBJ1-5, with 8 positions matching TRBD1. The CDR3 loop spans 14 amino acids. Trimming at V came to 10 bases and at J to 5 bases, leaving 10 bases not matched to a gene. Per germline, CDR1 LNHDA and CDR2 SQIVND (reference sequence).

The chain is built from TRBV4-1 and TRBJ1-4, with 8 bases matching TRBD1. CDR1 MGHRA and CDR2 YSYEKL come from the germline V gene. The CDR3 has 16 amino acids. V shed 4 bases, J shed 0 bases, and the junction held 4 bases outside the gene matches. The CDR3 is CASSLDRDPTNEKLFF. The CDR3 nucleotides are TGCGCCAGCAGCCTGGACAGGGATCCAACTAATGAAAAACTGTTTTTT.

CDR3 region: CASSAGTSPFPDTQYF. For the CDR3, the DNA is TGCGCCAGCAGCGCGGGGACTAGCCCTTTTCCGGATACGCAGTATTTT. The genes are TRBV5-1 and TRBJ2-3; 9 bases line up with TRBD2. The germline V gene has CDR1 SGHRS and CDR2 YFSETQ. V was clipped by 4 bases and J by 6 bases; unmatched bases: 12. This CDR3 comprises 16 residues.

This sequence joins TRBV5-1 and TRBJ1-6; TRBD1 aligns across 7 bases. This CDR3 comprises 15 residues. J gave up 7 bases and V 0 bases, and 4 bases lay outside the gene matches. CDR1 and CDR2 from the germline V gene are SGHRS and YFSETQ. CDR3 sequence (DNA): TGCGCCAGCAGCTTGGAGACAGGGTGGAATTCACCCCTCCACTTT. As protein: CASSLETGWNSPLHF.

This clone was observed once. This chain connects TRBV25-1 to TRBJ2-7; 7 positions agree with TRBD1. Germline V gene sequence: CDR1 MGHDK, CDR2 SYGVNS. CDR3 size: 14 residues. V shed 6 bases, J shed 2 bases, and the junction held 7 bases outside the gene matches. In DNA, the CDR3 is TGTGCCAGCAGAGCAGAAGGGGGCGCCTACGAGCAGTACTTC. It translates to CASRAEGGAYEQYF.

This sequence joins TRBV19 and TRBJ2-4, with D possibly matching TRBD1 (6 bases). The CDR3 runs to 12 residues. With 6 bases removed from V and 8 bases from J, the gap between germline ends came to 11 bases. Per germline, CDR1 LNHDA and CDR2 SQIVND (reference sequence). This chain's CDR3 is CASRFEGDIQYF. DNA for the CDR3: TGTGCCAGTAGATTCGAGGGGGACATTCAGTACTTC.

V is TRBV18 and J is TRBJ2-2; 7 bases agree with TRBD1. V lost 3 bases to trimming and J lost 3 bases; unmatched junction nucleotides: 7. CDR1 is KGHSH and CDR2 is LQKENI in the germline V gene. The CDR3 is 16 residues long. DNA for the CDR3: TGTGCCAGCTCACCGTTACAGGGGAAGGACACCGGGGAGCTGTTTTTT. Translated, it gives CASSPLQGKDTGELFF.

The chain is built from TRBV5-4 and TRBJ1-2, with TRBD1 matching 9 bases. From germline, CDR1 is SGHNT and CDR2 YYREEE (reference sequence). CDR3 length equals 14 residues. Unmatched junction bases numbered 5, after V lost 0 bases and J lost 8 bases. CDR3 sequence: CASSLDRGQDGYTF. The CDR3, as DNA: TGTGCCAGCAGCTTGGACAGGGGGCAGGACGGCTACACCTTC.

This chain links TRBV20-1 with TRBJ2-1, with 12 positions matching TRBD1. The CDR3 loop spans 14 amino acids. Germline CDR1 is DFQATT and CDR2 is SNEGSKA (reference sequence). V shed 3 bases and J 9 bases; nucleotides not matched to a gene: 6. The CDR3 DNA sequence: TGCAGTGCTAGTAAGGGACAGGGGGCGATTGAGCAGTTCTTC. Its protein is CSASKGQGAIEQFF.

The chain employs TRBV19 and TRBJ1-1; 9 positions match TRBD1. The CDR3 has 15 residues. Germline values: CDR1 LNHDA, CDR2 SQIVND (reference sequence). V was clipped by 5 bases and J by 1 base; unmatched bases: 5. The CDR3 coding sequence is TGTGCCAGTAGTGTACAGGGGGCGGCGAACACTGAAGCTTTCTTT. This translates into CASSVQGAANTEAFF.

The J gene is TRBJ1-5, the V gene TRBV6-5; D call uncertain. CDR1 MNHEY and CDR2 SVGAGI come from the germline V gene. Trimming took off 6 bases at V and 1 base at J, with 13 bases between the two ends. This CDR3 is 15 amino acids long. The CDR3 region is CASRPSGGSNQPQHF. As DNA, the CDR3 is TGTGCCAGCAGACCTTCTGGAGGGAGCAATCAGCCCCAGCATTTT.

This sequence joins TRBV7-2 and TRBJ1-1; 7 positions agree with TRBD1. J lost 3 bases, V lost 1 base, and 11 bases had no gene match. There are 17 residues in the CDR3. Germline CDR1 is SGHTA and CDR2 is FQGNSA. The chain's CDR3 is CASSLVRQGIRYTEAFF. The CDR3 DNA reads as TGTGCCAGCAGCTTAGTTCGACAGGGAATTCGGTACACTGAAGCTTTCTTT.

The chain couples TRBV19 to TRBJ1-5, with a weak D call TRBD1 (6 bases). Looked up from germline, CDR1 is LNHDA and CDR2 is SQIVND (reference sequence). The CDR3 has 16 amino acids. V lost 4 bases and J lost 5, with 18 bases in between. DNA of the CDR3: TGTGCCAGTAGTACTCCCGGCAGGGGCAGGGATCAGCCCCAGCATTTT. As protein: CASSTPGRGRDQPQHF.

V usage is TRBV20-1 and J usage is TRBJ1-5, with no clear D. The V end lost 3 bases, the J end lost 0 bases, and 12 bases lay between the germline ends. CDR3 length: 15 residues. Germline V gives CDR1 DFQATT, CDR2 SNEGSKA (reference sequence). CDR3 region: CSASIADYSNQPQHF. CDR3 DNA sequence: TGCAGTGCTAGTATCGCAGATTATAGCAATCAGCCCCAGCATTTT.